These T cell receptor beta chains were read from a single sample in a study of T-cell reconstitution after alpha-beta-depleted transplantation in children. TCRdb itself ran the PCR reads through MiXCR, one entry per CDR3 protein. The data hold approximately 800,000 distinct CDR3 sequences, with around 15% observed a single time. Here the sequenced sample was PBMCs, mostly from graft donor cells, taken 360 days after TCRalphabeta/CD19-depleted stem cell transplant. All receptors come from a male patient between 10 and 17 years old who had a stem cell transplant for acute lymphoblastic leukemia, so the T cells may come from the graft donor. Both conserved end residues are part of each CDR3. A D gene is named only where the DNA matches it firmly. Not all rows give a size; the values are once, few, many and, for expanded clones, a class.

TRBV29-1,TRBJ1-4,many,TRBD1,TGCAGCGTTGAAGGGACAGGGAACGGGAGTAAGAAAAAACTGTTTTTT,CSVEGTGNGSKKKLFF
TRBV13,TRBJ2-3,-,TRBD1,TGTGCCAGCAGCTCGGGACAGTTTAGGGGGAATACGCAGTATTTT,CASSSGQFRGNTQYF
TRBV20-1,TRBJ1-3,few,TRBD1,TGCAGTGCTAGAAAACAGGGGACTGGAAACACCATATATTTT,CSARKQGTGNTIYF
TRBV25-1,TRBJ1-1,-,-,TGTGCCAGCGGATATAATCTCCCTATGAACACTGAAGCTTTCTTT,CASGYNLPMNTEAFF
TRBV9,TRBJ1-5,-,-,TGTGCCAGCAGCGTAGGAGGGGCAGTGAATCAGCCCCAGCATTTT,CASSVGGAVNQPQHF
TRBV25-1,TRBJ2-2,few,-,TGTGCCAGCGGGTGGGGTTTTGGGACCGGGGAGCTGTTTTTT,CASGWGFGTGELFF
TRBV6-1,TRBJ2-2,-,TRBD1,TGTGCCAGCAGAGGTTCGAAGGGGACAGGGGGATCGAACACCGGGGAGCTGTTTTTT,CASRGSKGTGGSNTGELFF
TRBV28,TRBJ1-2,-,-,TGTGCCAGCAGTGCTCCTCTCGGACGTAGCTATGGCTACACCTTC,CASSAPLGRSYGYTF
TRBV4-2,TRBJ2-1,-,TRBD2,TGTGCCAGCAGCCAGCACTCCAGGACTAGTAGTCCCTACAATGAGCAGTTCTTC,CASSQHSRTSSPYNEQFF
TRBV3-1,TRBJ1-1,-,-,TGTGCCAGCAGCCAAGGGGTCCACACTGAAGCTTTCTTT,CASSQGVHTEAFF
TRBV7-2,TRBJ2-7,-,TRBD1,TGTGCCAGCAGCCAGGACAGGCCCAACGAGCAGTACTTC,CASSQDRPNEQYF
TRBV27,TRBJ2-7,-,-,TGTGCCAGCAGCCCCGACCGACGCTACGAGCAGTACTTC,CASSPDRRYEQYF
TRBV10-1,TRBJ2-1,once,TRBD1,TGCGCCAGCAGTGAGAGGGGCAGGGGGCGCATCGATGAGCAGTTCTTC,CASSERGRGRIDEQFF
TRBV9,TRBJ2-1,few,-,TGTGCCAGCAGCGTAATTAAGGGGAGCTCCTACAATGAGCAGTTCTTC,CASSVIKGSSYNEQFF
TRBV27,TRBJ2-7,few,-,TGTGCCAGCAGTCCCTTGACAGTTCACGAGCAGTACTTC,CASSPLTVHEQYF
TRBV5-1,TRBJ2-5,-,TRBD1,TGCGCCAGCAGCGATCCCCGGACAGGGATGAGAGAGACCCAGTACTTC,CASSDPRTGMRETQYF
TRBV14,TRBJ2-7,few,-,TGTGCCAGCAGCCAGGCCAGGCACGACGAGCAGTACTTC,CASSQARHDEQYF
TRBV5-1,TRBJ1-1,-,-,TGCGCCAGCAGCTTGGGACGACTACTGAACACTGAAGCTTTCTTT,CASSLGRLLNTEAFF
TRBV6-1,TRBJ2-5,-,-,TGTGCCAGCAGTGAAGTCGGCTCCCAAGAGACCCAGTACTTC,CASSEVGSQETQYF
TRBV4-1,TRBJ2-3,few,-,TGCGCCAGCAGTCAGGGAGCGGGTCCTAGCACAGATACGCAGTATTTT,CASSQGAGPSTDTQYF
TRBV12-3/TRBV12-4,TRBJ1-4,few,TRBD1,TGTGCCAGCAGTGGACAGGGGTTTAATGAAAAACTGTTTTTT,CASSGQGFNEKLFF
TRBV15,TRBJ1-5,few,-,TGTGCCACCAGCAGAGTACGGCGGCAGGGAGGTCAGCCCCAGCATTTT,CATSRVRRQGGQPQHF
TRBV12-3/TRBV12-4,TRBJ1-2,once,-,TGTGCCAGCAGTTTCTGGGAGGGGAACTATGGCTACACCTTC,CASSFWEGNYGYTF
TRBV28,TRBJ2-3,many,-,TGTGCCAGCGACACGTTTTGGGGCACAGATACGCAGTATTTT,CASDTFWGTDTQYF
TRBV29-1,TRBJ1-1,-,-,TGCAGCGTTGTCAGGAACACTGAAGCTTTCTTT,CSVVRNTEAFF
TRBV27,TRBJ2-4,-,-,TGTGCCAGCAGTGGGCCGGGGATTCAGTACTTC,CASSGPGIQYF
TRBV24-1,TRBJ2-7,-,-,TGTGCCACCAGTGGAACGGGTTGGGAGCAGTACTTC,CATSGTGWEQYF
TRBV4-1,TRBJ2-7,few,-,TGCGCCAGCAGCCATACTAACAACTACGAGCAGTACTTC,CASSHTNNYEQYF
TRBV5-5,TRBJ2-7,few,-,TGTGCCAGCAGCTTGAGGCAGGGATGGCTACTACCCACCTACGAGCAGTACTTC,CASSLRQGWLLPTYEQYF
TRBV7-9,TRBJ2-1,-,-,TGTGCCAGCAGCTGGACTACATACAATGAGCAGTTCTTC,CASSWTTYNEQFF
TRBV20-1,TRBJ2-4,-,-,TGCAGTGCTAGAGATCCAGCCAGGGGGGACAGCAAAAACATTCAGTACTTC,CSARDPARGDSKNIQYF
TRBV5-1,TRBJ2-5,few,TRBD2,TGCGCCAGCACCCCGGGGGGGGTCCAAGAGACCCAGTACTTC,CASTPGGVQETQYF
TRBV5-1,TRBJ1-1,-,-,TGCGCCAGCAGCCCCTACTCCGTTCCCGAAAATGGAGCTTTCTTT,CASSPYSVPENGAFF